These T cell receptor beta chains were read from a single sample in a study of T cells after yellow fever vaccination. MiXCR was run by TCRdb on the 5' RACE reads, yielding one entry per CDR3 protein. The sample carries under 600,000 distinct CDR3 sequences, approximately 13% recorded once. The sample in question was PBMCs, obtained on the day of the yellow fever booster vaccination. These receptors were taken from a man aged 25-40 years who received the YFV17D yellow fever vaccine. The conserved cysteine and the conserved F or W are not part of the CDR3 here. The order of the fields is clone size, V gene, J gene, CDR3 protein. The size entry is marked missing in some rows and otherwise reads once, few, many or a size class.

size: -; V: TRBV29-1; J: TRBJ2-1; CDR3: SVGRDHRDEQF
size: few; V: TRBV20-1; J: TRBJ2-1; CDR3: SARDQGARARYNEQF
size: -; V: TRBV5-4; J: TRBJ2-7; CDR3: ASSSRDRGLRVEQY
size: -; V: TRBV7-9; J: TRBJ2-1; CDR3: ASSLDFLRQGRNEQF
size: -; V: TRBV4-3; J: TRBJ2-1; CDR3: ASSQANGRAARGEQF
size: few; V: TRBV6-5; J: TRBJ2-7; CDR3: ASSNHRGGGQY
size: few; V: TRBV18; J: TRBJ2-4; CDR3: ASSPDSGMNIQY
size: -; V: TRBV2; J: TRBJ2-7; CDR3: ASRSGQNYEQY
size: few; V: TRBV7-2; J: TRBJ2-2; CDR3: ASSFRLTGELF
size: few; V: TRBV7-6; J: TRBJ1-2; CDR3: ASSREQAAFYGYT
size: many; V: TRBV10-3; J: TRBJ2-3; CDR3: AISPGLADTDTQY
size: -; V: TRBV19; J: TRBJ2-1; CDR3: ASSISSGLGGEQF
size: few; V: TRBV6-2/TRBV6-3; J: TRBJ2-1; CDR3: ASGIWVYEQF
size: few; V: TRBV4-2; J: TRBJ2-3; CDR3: ASRTRSTDTQY
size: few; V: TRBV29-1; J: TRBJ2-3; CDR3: SVEGGQGHTDTQY
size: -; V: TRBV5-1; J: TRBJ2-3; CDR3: ASSGSTSGVRATDTQY
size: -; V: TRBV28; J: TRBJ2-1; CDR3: ASRVLAGNNEQF
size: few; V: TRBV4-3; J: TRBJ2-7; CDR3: ASSQELDSGSSYEQY
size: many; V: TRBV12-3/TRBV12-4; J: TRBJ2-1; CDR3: ASSLTSGRRNEQF
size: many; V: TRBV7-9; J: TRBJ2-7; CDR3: ASSLPPWETNYYEQY
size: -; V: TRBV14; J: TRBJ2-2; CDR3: ASSPLAGPPNTGELF
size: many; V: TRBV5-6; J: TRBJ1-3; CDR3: ASSLVGGSSGNTIY
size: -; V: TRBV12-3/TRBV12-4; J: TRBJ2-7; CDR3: ASRSDREGYEQY
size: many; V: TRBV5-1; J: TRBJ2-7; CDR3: ASSTASGGSYEQY
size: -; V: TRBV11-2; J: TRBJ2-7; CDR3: ASSSARWTGTYEQY
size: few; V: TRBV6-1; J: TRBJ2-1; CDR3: ASSTPPTGVNEQF
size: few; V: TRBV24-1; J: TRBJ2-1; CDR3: ATSDLQLFFVGYNEQF
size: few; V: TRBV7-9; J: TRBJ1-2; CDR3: ASSQMTESYGYT
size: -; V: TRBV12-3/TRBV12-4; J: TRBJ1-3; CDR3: ASSLLAAGNTIY
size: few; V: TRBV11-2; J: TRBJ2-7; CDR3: ASSLDPSVPGPGGVEQY
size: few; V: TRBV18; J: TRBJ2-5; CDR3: ASSLLTGMGQETQY
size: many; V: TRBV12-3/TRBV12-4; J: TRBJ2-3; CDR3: ASSVKRDSGAY
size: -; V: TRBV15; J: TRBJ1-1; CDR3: ATSRDLRVDTEAF
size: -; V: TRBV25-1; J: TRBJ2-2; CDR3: ASSEWGQWGELL
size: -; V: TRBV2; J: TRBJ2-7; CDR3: ALGTSGSTIYEQY
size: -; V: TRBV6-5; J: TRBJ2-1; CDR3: ASSYEGQTYNEQF
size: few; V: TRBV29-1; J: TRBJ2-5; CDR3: SGGSGQSETQY
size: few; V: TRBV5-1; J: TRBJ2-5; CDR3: ASSPRASGNQETQY
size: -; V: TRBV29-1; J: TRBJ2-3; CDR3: SVSGSHSEGDTQY
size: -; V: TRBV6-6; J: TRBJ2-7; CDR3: AARGAYEQY
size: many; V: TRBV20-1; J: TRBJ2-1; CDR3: SGESSGTQEQF
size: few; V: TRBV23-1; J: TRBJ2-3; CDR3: ASPKAQGAETQY
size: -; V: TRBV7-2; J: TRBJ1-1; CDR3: ASSLMAEYTEAF
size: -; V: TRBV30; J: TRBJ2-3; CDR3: AWSVKGGTDTQY
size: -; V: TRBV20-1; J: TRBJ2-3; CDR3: SAGAADTQY
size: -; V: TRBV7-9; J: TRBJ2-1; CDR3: ASSLVPGVFSYNEQF
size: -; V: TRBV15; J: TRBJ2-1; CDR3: ATSRDEPYNEQF
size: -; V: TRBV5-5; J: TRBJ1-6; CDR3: ASSLASATSSYNSPLH
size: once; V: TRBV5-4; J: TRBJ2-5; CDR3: ASRGDAETQY
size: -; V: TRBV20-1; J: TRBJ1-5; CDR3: SARDQVGFNQPQH
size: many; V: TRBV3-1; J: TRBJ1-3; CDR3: ASSQDRVSGNTIY
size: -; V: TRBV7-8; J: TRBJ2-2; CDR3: ASSFSVAVNTGELF
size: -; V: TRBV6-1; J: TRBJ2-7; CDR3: ASSKQRSSYEQY